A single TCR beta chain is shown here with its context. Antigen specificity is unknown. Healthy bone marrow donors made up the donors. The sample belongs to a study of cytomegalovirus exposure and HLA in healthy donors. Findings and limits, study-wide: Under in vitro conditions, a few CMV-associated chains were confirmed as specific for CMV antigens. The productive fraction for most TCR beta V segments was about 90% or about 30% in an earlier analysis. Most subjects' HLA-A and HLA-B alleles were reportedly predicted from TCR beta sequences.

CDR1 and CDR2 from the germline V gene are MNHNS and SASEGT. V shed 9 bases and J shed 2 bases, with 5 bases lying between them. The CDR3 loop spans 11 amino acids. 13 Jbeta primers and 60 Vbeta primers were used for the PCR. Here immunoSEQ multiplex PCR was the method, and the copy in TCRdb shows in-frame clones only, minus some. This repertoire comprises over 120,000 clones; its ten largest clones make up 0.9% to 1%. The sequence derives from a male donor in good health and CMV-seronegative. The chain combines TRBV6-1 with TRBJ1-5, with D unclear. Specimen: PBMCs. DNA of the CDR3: TGTGCCAGTCGGGGCAATCAGCCCCAGCATTTT. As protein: CASRGNQPQHF.